A selection of T cell receptor beta chains follows, all from one sample in a study of graft-versus-host responses after intestinal transplantation. The protocol was immunoSEQ multiplex PCR, while the TCRdb copy is restricted to in-frame clones and leaves out a portion. The sample contains 37,000 or so clones, about nine tenths of which appear only once. This sample comprised ileum tissue, obtained 200 to 210 days after intestinal transplant. These receptor sequences come from a human patient who received an intestinal transplant, so some T cells may come from the graft donor. Each CDR3 is given with its conserved first and last residue. The order of the fields is V gene, clone size, J gene, D gene, CDR3 protein, CDR3 DNA. A D gene is named only where the DNA matches it firmly. Some rows have no size entry. The others give once, few or many, or a class for an expanded clone.

V: TRBV19; size: NA; J: TRBJ1-1; D: NA; CDR3: CASSIDSATEAFF; DNA: TGTGCCAGTAGTATTGACAGCGCCACTGAAGCTTTCTTT
V: TRBV27; size: NA; J: TRBJ2-2; D: NA; CDR3: CASSLINSGELFF; DNA: TGTGCCAGCAGTTTAATTAATAGCGGGGAGCTGTTTTTT
V: TRBV28; size: NA; J: TRBJ1-4; D: NA; CDR3: CASSLITGYEKLFF; DNA: TGTGCCAGCAGTTTAATTACAGGGTATGAAAAACTGTTTTTT
V: TRBV9; size: NA; J: TRBJ2-5; D: NA; CDR3: CASSVGGTQETQYF; DNA: TGTGCCAGCAGCGTAGGAGGTACTCAAGAGACCCAGTACTTC
V: TRBV6-5; size: NA; J: TRBJ1-1; D: NA; CDR3: CASSYDRFSNTEAFF; DNA: TGTGCCAGCAGTTACGATAGGTTTTCGAACACTGAAGCTTTCTTT
V: TRBV7-2; size: once; J: TRBJ2-7; D: NA; CDR3: CASKLRSEQYF; DNA: TGTGCCAGCAAATTGCGATCTGAGCAGTACTTC
V: TRBV28; size: NA; J: TRBJ2-5; D: NA; CDR3: CASTTIQETQYF; DNA: TGTGCCAGCACCACTATCCAAGAGACCCAGTACTTC
V: TRBV5-4; size: NA; J: TRBJ2-3; D: TRBD2; CDR3: CASSFRLAGLTDTQYF; DNA: TGTGCCAGCAGCTTCAGACTAGCGGGACTGACAGATACGCAGTATTTT
V: TRBV27; size: NA; J: TRBJ1-1; D: NA; CDR3: CASSLGDSEAFF; DNA: TGTGCCAGCAGTTTAGGGGACTCTGAAGCTTTCTTT
V: TRBV2; size: NA; J: TRBJ2-3; D: NA; CDR3: CASSEMVLDTQYF; DNA: TGTGCCAGCAGTGAAATGGTCCTAGATACGCAGTATTTT
V: TRBV19; size: once; J: TRBJ2-7; D: NA; CDR3: CASSPYREKGSYEQYF; DNA: TGTGCCAGTAGTCCCTACAGGGAAAAGGGCTCCTACGAGCAGTACTTC
V: TRBV18; size: few; J: TRBJ2-5; D: TRBD2; CDR3: CASSPRVWTSGGEETQYF; DNA: TGTGCCAGCTCACCACGGGTCTGGACTAGCGGGGGAGAAGAGACCCAGTACTTC
V: TRBV27; size: once; J: TRBJ2-7; D: NA; CDR3: CASSPDPGKASSYEQYF; DNA: TGTGCCAGCAGTCCGGACCCCGGGAAAGCTAGCTCCTACGAGCAGTACTTC
V: TRBV27; size: NA; J: TRBJ2-7; D: NA; CDR3: CASSLEGARTYEQYF; DNA: TGTGCCAGCAGTTTAGAAGGGGCGCGAACCTACGAGCAGTACTTC
V: TRBV2; size: NA; J: TRBJ1-1; D: NA; CDR3: CASSAQGGVGTEAFF; DNA: TGTGCCAGCAGTGCACAGGGAGGGGTTGGGACTGAAGCTTTCTTT
V: TRBV7-3; size: NA; J: TRBJ1-1; D: TRBD1; CDR3: CASSRTGGNTEAFF; DNA: TGTGCCAGCAGCCGGACAGGGGGGAACACTGAAGCTTTCTTT
V: TRBV11-2; size: NA; J: TRBJ2-1; D: TRBD1; CDR3: CASRIGETGDFF; DNA: TGTGCCAGCAGGATAGGGGAGACAGGGGACTTCTTC
V: TRBV18; size: NA; J: TRBJ1-5; D: NA; CDR3: CASSPGGGWQPQHF; DNA: TGTGCCAGCTCACCAGGCGGGGGCTGGCAGCCCCAGCATTTT
V: TRBV28; size: once; J: TRBJ1-4; D: NA; CDR3: CASSLLQGSNEKLFF; DNA: TGTGCCAGCAGCCTACTACAGGGATCTAATGAAAAACTGTTTTTT
V: TRBV11-2; size: NA; J: TRBJ2-5; D: NA; CDR3: CASSLVGGGAEETQYF; DNA: TGTGCCAGCAGCTTAGTCGGTGGGGGGGCCGAGGAGACCCAGTACTTC
V: TRBV10-3; size: NA; J: TRBJ1-2; D: NA; CDR3: CAIVSPGDNYGYTF; DNA: TGTGCCATCGTCTCGCCAGGGGATAACTATGGCTACACCTTC
V: TRBV7-6; size: NA; J: TRBJ2-5; D: TRBD1; CDR3: CASSRQTGGKETQYF; DNA: TGTGCCAGCAGCCGTCAGACAGGGGGTAAAGAGACCCAGTACTTC
V: TRBV6-6; size: NA; J: TRBJ1-5; D: NA; CDR3: CASSPPSGISNQPQHF; DNA: TGTGCCAGCAGTCCCCCTAGTGGAATCAGCAATCAGCCCCAGCATTTT
V: TRBV29-1; size: NA; J: TRBJ2-7; D: NA; CDR3: CSVEDNSYEQYF; DNA: TGCAGCGTTGAGGACAACTCCTACGAGCAGTACTTC
V: TRBV4-1; size: once; J: TRBJ2-7; D: NA; CDR3: CASSQGFVGEYYEQYF; DNA: TGCGCCAGCAGCCAAGGTTTTGTGGGAGAGTACTACGAGCAGTACTTC
V: TRBV20-1; size: few; J: TRBJ1-4; D: NA; CDR3: CSAKSNEKLFF; DNA: TGCAGTGCTAAGTCTAATGAAAAACTGTTTTTT
V: TRBV12-5; size: NA; J: TRBJ2-1; D: TRBD2; CDR3: CASLGGTYNEQFF; DNA: TGTGCTAGTCTGGGGGGGACCTACAATGAGCAGTTCTTC
V: TRBV7-9; size: NA; J: TRBJ1-5; D: NA; CDR3: CASSSQKSNQPQHF; DNA: TGTGCCAGCAGCTCACAGAAAAGCAATCAGCCCCAGCATTTT
V: TRBV4-1; size: NA; J: TRBJ2-1; D: TRBD2; CDR3: CASSQVGLAGGEQFF; DNA: TGCGCCAGCAGCCAAGTGGGACTAGCGGGGGGTGAGCAGTTCTTC
V: TRBV30; size: NA; J: TRBJ1-1; D: NA; CDR3: CAWSVQMNTEAFF; DNA: TGTGCCTGGAGTGTTCAGATGAACACTGAAGCTTTCTTT
V: TRBV5-6; size: NA; J: TRBJ2-1; D: TRBD2; CDR3: CASKTGAGSSYNEQFF; DNA: TGTGCCAGCAAGACCGGAGCGGGAAGCTCCTACAATGAGCAGTTCTTC
V: TRBV27; size: NA; J: TRBJ2-1; D: TRBD2; CDR3: CASSPRVAGVNNEQFF; DNA: TGTGCCAGCAGTCCTAGAGTAGCGGGAGTCAACAATGAGCAGTTCTTC
V: TRBV5-1; size: NA; J: TRBJ1-1; D: TRBD1; CDR3: CASRDRGWGTEAFF; DNA: TGCGCCAGCAGGGACAGGGGATGGGGCACTGAAGCTTTCTTT
V: TRBV11-2; size: NA; J: TRBJ1-2; D: NA; CDR3: CASSLGGWGQTYGYTF; DNA: TGTGCCAGCAGCTTAGGTGGTTGGGGGCAGACATATGGCTACACCTTC
V: TRBV7-8; size: medium-sized; J: TRBJ1-6; D: NA; CDR3: CASSQQTGGDSPLHF; DNA: TGTGCCAGCAGCCAACAAACCGGGGGGGATTCACCCCTCCACTTT
V: TRBV6-1; size: NA; J: TRBJ1-6; D: NA; CDR3: CASSAPADINSPLHF; DNA: TGTGCCAGCAGTGCCCCGGCCGATATTAATTCACCCCTCCACTTT
V: TRBV27; size: NA; J: TRBJ2-3; D: TRBD2; CDR3: CASGLGDTQYF; DNA: TGTGCCAGCGGACTAGGTGATACGCAGTATTTT
V: TRBV5-6; size: few; J: TRBJ2-2; D: NA; CDR3: CASSLGGTNTGELFF; DNA: TGTGCCAGCAGCTTGGGGGGCACGAACACCGGGGAGCTGTTTTTT
V: TRBV2; size: few; J: TRBJ1-4; D: NA; CDR3: CASTPGLNEKLFF; DNA: TGTGCCAGCACTCCGGGTCTTAATGAAAAACTGTTTTTT
V: TRBV28; size: NA; J: TRBJ2-1; D: NA; CDR3: CASSLPLGHNEQFF; DNA: TGTGCCAGCAGTTTACCCTTGGGCCACAATGAGCAGTTCTTC
V: TRBV4-2; size: NA; J: TRBJ2-5; D: TRBD2; CDR3: CASSKRLAGIQETQYF; DNA: TGTGCCAGCAGCAAGAGACTAGCGGGGATCCAAGAGACCCAGTACTTC
V: TRBV18; size: NA; J: TRBJ2-7; D: TRBD2; CDR3: CASSPVLAGGDYEQYF; DNA: TGTGCCAGCTCACCTGTACTCGCGGGAGGGGACTACGAGCAGTACTTC
V: TRBV5-4; size: NA; J: TRBJ2-4; D: TRBD2; CDR3: CASSPRLAGGRDIQYF; DNA: TGTGCCAGCAGCCCGAGACTAGCGGGAGGGAGGGACATTCAGTACTTC
V: TRBV13; size: once; J: TRBJ2-1; D: TRBD2; CDR3: CASSLVGLAGYNEQFF; DNA: TGTGCCAGCAGCTTAGTCGGACTAGCGGGTTACAATGAGCAGTTCTTC
V: TRBV5-1; size: NA; J: TRBJ2-7; D: NA; CDR3: CASSPGGGGNEQYF; DNA: TGCGCCAGCAGCCCTGGCGGAGGGGGAAACGAGCAGTACTTC
V: TRBV2; size: NA; J: TRBJ2-2; D: TRBD2; CDR3: CASSSGLAPGELFF; DNA: TGTGCCAGCAGTAGCGGACTAGCGCCCGGGGAGCTGTTTTTT
V: TRBV7-9; size: NA; J: TRBJ2-1; D: NA; CDR3: CASSTTRDNEQFF; DNA: TGTGCCAGCAGCACCACTAGGGACAATGAGCAGTTCTTC